The present T cell receptor beta chain was sequenced within a study of identical twins. This clonotype was seen a few times. Its antigen is not known. TCRdb ran MiXCR on the 5' RACE reads and lists one entry per CDR3 protein. This table holds under 300,000 distinct CDR3 sequences, 9.5% to 15% found once. Study results and limitations: The degree of excess twin sharing was weaker in beta out-of-frame sequences. The abundant beta clonotypes from cord blood had fewer insertions, and memory repertoires had none of this.

Germline trimming cut 2 bases from V and 2 bases from J; bases unmatched to any gene: 8. The CDR3 runs 18 residues. The data also belong to a second study, concerning yellow fever vaccine responses in identical twins. This second study notes: Reports say the vaccine T cell response in twins looked partly convergent and partly personalized.

The TCR sequence derives from a woman between 18 and 29 years old in good health. The source material was memory (CD45RO+) T cells sorted from blood. J is TRBJ2-1 and V is TRBV12-3 or TRBV12-4, with TRBD2 matching over 11 bases. In nucleotides, the CDR3 is TGTGCCAGCAGTTTACAGGGGACTAGCGGCATTACCTACAATGAGCAGTTCTTC. Translation: CASSLQGTSGITYNEQFF.